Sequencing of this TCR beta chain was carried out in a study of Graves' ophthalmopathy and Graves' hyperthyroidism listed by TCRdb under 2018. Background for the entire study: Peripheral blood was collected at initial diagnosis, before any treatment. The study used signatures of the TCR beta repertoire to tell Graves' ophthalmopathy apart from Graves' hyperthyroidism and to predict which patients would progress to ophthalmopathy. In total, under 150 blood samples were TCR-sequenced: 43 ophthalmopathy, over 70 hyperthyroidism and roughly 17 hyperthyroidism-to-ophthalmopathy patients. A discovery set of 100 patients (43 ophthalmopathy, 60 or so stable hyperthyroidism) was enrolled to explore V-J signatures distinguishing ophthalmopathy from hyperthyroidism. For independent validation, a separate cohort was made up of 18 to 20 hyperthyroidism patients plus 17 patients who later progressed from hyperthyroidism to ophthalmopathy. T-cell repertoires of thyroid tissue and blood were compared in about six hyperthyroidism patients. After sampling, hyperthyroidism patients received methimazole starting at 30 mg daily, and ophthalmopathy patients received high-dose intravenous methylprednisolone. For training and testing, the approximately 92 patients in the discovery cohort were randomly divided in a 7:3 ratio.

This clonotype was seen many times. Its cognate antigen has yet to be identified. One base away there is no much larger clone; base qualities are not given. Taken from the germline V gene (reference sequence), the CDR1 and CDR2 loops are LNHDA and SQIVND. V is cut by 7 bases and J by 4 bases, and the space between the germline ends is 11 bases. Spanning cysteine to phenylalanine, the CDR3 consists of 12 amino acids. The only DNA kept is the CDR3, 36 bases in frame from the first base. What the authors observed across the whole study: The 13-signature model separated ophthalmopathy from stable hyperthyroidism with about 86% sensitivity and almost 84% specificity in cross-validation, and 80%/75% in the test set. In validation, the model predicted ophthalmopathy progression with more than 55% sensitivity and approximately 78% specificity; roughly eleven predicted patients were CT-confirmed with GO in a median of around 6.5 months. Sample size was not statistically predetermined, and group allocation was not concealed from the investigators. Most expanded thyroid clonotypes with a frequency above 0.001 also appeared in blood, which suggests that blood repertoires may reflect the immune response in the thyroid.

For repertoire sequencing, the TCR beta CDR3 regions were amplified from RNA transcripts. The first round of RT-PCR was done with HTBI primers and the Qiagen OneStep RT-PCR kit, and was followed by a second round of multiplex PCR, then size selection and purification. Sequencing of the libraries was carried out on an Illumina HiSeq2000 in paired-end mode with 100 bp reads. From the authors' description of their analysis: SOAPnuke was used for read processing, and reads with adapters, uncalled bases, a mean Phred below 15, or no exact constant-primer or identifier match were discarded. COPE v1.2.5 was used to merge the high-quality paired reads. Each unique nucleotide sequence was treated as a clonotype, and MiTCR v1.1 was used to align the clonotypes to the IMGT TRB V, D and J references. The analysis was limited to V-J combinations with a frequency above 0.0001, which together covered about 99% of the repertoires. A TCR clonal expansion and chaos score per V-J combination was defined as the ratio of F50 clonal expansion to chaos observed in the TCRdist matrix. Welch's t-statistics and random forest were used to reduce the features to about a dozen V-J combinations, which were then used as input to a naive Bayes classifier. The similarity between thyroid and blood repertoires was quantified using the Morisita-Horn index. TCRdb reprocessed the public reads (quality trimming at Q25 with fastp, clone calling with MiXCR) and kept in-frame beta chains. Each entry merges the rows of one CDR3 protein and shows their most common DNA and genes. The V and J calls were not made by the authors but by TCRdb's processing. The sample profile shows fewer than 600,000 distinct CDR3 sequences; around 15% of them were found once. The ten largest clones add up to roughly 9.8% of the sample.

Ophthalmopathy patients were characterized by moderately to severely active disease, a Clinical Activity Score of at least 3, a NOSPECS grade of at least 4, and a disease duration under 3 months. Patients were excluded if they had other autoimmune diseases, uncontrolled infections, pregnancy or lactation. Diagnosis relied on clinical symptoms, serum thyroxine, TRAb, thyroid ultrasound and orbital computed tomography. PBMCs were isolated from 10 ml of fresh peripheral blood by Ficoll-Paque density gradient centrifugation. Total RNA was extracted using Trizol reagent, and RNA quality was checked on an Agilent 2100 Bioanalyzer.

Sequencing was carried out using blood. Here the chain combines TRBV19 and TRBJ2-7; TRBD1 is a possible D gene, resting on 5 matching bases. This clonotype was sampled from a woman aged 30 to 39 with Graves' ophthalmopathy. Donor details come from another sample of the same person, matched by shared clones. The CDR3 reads CASKDSKYEQYF. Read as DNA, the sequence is TGTGCCAGTAAAGACAGCAAGTACGAGCAGTACTTC.